Below, 19 T cell receptor beta chains from the same sample are listed, as sequenced in a study of shared clonotypes between healthy human individuals. Measured with immunoSEQ multiplex PCR; TCRdb has only the in-frame clones, and not every one. The sample consists of over a million clones, more than 95% of them appearing once. The sample was naive CD4+ T cells sorted from blood. Subset of the sample: CD45RA+ positively selected. These receptors were collected from a man aged 25 to 40 in good health.

V and J are TRBV28 and TRBJ2-6; either TRBD1 or TRBD2 may supply D (5 bases each). Germline assignment: CDR1 MDHEN and CDR2 SYDVKM. Trimming left V 7 bases short and J 1 base short, with 14 bases between. The CDR3 contains 16 residues. The CDR3 DNA follows: TGTGCCAGCACCGCGTGGGGGAAGTCTGGGGCCAACGTCCTGACTTTC. Its translation is CASTAWGKSGANVLTF.

The genes are TRBV9 and TRBJ2-3, with 11 nucleotides matching TRBD2. The CDR3 has 19 amino acids. The germline V gene has CDR1 SGDLS and CDR2 YYNGEE. The ends lost 0 bases at V and 1 base at J; junction bases unmatched: 10. CDR3 DNA sequence: TGTGCCAGCAGCGTAGGGCTACTAGCGGGAGTCGCTGGCACAGATACGCAGTATTTT. Translation: CASSVGLLAGVAGTDTQYF.

The V gene is TRBV7-7, the J gene TRBJ2-6, with 10 bases that match TRBD1. Trimming took 5 bases from V and 3 from J; bases not matched to a gene: 13. Germline lookup yields CDR1 SSHAT and CDR2 FNYEAQ (reference sequence). The CDR3 extends over 19 amino acids. The CDR3 DNA reads as TGTGCCAGCAGCCCCCGGGGGGACAGGGGACAAGGTGGGGCCAACGTCCTGACTTTC. Amino acid sequence: CASSPRGDRGQGGANVLTF.

Worth noting for this clone: The same CDR3 arises from other DNA sequences in this sample as well. The chain has TRBV6-5 and TRBJ2-1, with a possible D match to TRBD2 (5 bases). The germline gives CDR1 MNHEY, CDR2 SVGAGI. The CDR3 sequence is 13 residues long. V was clipped by 7 bases and J by 0 bases, with 7 bases between them. This CDR3 is CASKRDSYNEQFF. CDR3 nucleotides: TGTGCCAGCAAACGGGACTCCTACAATGAGCAGTTCTTC.

This clone was detected only a few times. The rearrangement uses TRBV19 and TRBJ2-3; D uncertain. Germline loops: CDR1 LNHDA, CDR2 SQIVND (reference sequence). The V end lost 7 bases, the J end lost 0 bases, and 2 bases lay between the germline ends. The CDR3 has 11 amino acids. CDR3 coding DNA: TGTGCCAGTACTAGCACAGATACGCAGTATTTT. Translated: CASTSTDTQYF.

This clone was seen once. This chain joins TRBV5-1 and TRBJ2-5, with D perhaps given as TRBD1 or TRBD2 (5 bases each). Germline CDR1 is SGHRS and CDR2 is YFSETQ. The CDR3 contains 18 residues. V lost 0 bases to trimming and J lost 5 bases, with 23 bases between them. CDR3 region: CASSLGNSIAPEGETQYF. In DNA form, the CDR3 reads TGCGCCAGCAGCTTGGGAAACAGCATAGCCCCAGAGGGGGAGACCCAGTACTTC.

This chain links TRBV28 with TRBJ1-5; no clear D gene. Trimming stripped 3 bases from V and 0 bases from J, with 9 bases between. This CDR3 is 15 amino acids long. Germline V gene data show CDR1 as MDHEN and CDR2 as SYDVKM. DNA for the CDR3: TGTGCCAGCAGTTTCACAGCTTATAGCAATCAGCCCCAGCATTTT. Translated, it gives CASSFTAYSNQPQHF. The full variable domain, rest sourced from reference TRBV28 and TRBJ1-5, is DVKVTQSSRYLVKRTGEKVFLECVQDMDHENMFWYRQDPGLGLRLIYFSYDVKMKEKGDIPEGYSVSREKKERFSLILESASTNQTSMYLCASSFTAYSNQPQHFGDGTRLSIL.

V and J are TRBV19 and TRBJ2-2; no definite D call. The CDR3 is made up of 11 amino acids. Germline lookup yields CDR1 LNHDA and CDR2 SQIVND (reference sequence). V was trimmed by 7 bases and J by 8 bases, leaving 8 bases between them. The CDR3 is CASIWTGELFF. CDR3 nucleotides: TGTGCCAGTATTTGGACGGGGGAGCTGTTTTTT.

The V call is TRBV7-9, the J call TRBJ2-3; no definite D call. The CDR3 is 11 amino acids. Germline lookup yields CDR1 SEHNR and CDR2 FQNEAQ (reference sequence). V was trimmed by 6 bases and J by 5 bases, leaving 6 bases between them. Here the CDR3 reads CASSFQDTQYF. The CDR3 DNA reads as TGTGCCAGCAGTTTCCAAGATACGCAGTATTTT.

The chain employs TRBV28 and TRBJ1-2; the D gene is possibly TRBD1 (6 bases). CDR1 and CDR2 from the germline V gene are MDHEN and SYDVKM. V dropped 4 bases and J dropped 2 bases, with 26 bases sitting between them. This CDR3 spans 19 amino acids. For the CDR3, the DNA is TGTGCCAGCAGTTCGCTCCTAGGGGACACCATGCAAACCAACTATGGCTACACCTTC. Encoded protein: CASSSLLGDTMQTNYGYTF.

The chain uses TRBV9 and TRBJ2-1; D perhaps matches TRBD1 (7 bases). The CDR3 contains 17 residues. V gave up 4 bases and J gave up 2 bases, with 19 bases separating them. Germline CDR1 reads SGDLS; CDR2 reads YYNGEE. The CDR3 reads CASSTSGRGAPYNEQFF. In DNA, the CDR3 is TGTGCCAGCAGCACCAGCGGCAGGGGGGCTCCCTACAATGAGCAGTTCTTC.

The rearrangement joins TRBV7-9 to TRBJ2-3, with 9 bases matching TRBD2. Germline CDR1 and CDR2: SEHNR and FQNEAQ (reference sequence). The V and J ends lost 5 bases and 3 bases, in that order; junction bases with no gene match: 9. The CDR3 is made up of 16 amino acids. The CDR3 DNA is TGTGCCAGCAGCCCCAGCGGGAGGAGGGGAACAGATACGCAGTATTTT. Translating gives CASSPSGRRGTDTQYF.

The chain employs TRBV14 and TRBJ2-1; TRBD2 matches at 9 bases. The CDR3 consists of 19 residues. CDR1 SGHDN and CDR2 FVKESK come from the germline V gene. Trimming at V came to 1 base and at J to 4 bases, leaving 14 bases not matched to a gene. The CDR3 loop reads CASSQGLAGPDKTYNEQFF. CDR3 DNA: TGTGCCAGCAGCCAAGGGCTAGCGGGGCCCGATAAGACTTACAATGAGCAGTTCTTC.

This chain uses TRBV6-5 with TRBJ1-4, with 9 bases lining up with TRBD1. Germline CDR1 and CDR2: MNHEY and SVGAGI. This CDR3 spans 15 amino acids. Trimming at V came to 6 bases and at J to 5 bases, leaving 7 bases not matched to a gene. CDR3 amino acids: CASRSTTGGNEKLFF. The CDR3 DNA reads TGTGCCAGCAGATCTACGACAGGGGGAAATGAAAAACTGTTTTTT.

The chain uses TRBV11-3 and TRBJ2-3; D may be TRBD2 (6 bases). The CDR3 contains 15 residues. Per the germline V gene, CDR1 is SGHNT and CDR2 is YENEEA. V lost 1 base, J lost 5 bases, and 13 bases lay in between. CDR3 nucleotides: TGTGCCAGCAGCTTAGGGGTTAGCGGTCAAGATACGCAGTATTTT. Protein product: CASSLGVSGQDTQYF.

This clone has only one observation. The chain couples TRBV7-6 to TRBJ2-1, with unresolved D. From germline, CDR1 is SGHVS and CDR2 FNYEAQ. The ends were cut back, 1 base at V and 0 bases at J, with 1 base in the middle. This CDR3 is 13 amino acids long. This chain's CDR3 is CASSLVSYNEQFF. The CDR3 coding sequence is TGTGCCAGCAGCTTAGTCTCCTACAATGAGCAGTTCTTC.

The J gene is TRBJ2-2, the V gene TRBV11-2; 12 bases are shared with TRBD2. This CDR3 comprises 16 residues. J gave up 4 bases and V 5 bases, and 5 bases lay outside the gene matches. Germline assignment: CDR1 SGHAT and CDR2 FQNNGV. CDR3 nucleotides: TGTGCCAGCAGCATCCTAGCGGGAGGGCGCACCGGGGAGCTGTTTTTT. Its protein is CASSILAGGRTGELFF.

V gene TRBV2 combines with J gene TRBJ2-4; D is unclear. The CDR3 loop spans 13 amino acids. From germline, CDR1 is SNHLY and CDR2 FYNNEI. V was shortened by 1 base and J by 15 bases, with 16 bases between the two germline ends. The CDR3 region has the DNA TGTGCCAGCAGTGAAGTGCCAGGTCTCATTGGGTACTTC. This sequence encodes CASSEVPGLIGYF.

The chain links TRBV30 to TRBJ1-4; no clear D. V was clipped by 0 bases and J by 8 bases, with 10 bases between them. The CDR3 runs 13 residues. Germline V gene data show CDR1 as GTSNPN and CDR2 as SVGIG (reference sequence). The CDR3 DNA reads TGTGCCTGGAGTGTACTTTCGTTGGAAAAACTGTTTTTT. Its translation: CAWSVLSLEKLFF.